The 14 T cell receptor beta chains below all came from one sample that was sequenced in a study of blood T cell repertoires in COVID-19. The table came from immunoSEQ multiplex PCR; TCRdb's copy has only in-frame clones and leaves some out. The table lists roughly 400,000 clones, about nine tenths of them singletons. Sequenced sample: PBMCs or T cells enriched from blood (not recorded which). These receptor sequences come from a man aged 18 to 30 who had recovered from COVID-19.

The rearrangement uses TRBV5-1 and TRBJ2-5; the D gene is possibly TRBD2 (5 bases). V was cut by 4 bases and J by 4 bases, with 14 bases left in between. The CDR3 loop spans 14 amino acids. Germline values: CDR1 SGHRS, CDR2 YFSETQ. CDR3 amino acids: CASSRSGMGETQYF. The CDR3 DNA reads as TGCGCCAGCAGCCGGTCCGGGATGGGAGAGACCCAGTACTTC.

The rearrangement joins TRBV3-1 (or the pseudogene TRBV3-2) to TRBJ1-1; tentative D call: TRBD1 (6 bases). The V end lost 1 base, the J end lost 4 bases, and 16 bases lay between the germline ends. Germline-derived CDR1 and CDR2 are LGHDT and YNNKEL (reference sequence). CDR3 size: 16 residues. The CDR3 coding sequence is TGTGCCAGCAGCCAAGGCGGGGGGCGTTGGGCCACTGAAGCTTTCTTT. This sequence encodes CASSQGGGRWATEAFF.

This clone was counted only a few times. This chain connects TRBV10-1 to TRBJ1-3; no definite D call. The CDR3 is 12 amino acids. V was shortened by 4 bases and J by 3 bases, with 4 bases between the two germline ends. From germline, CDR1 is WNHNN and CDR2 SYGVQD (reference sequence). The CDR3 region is CASSGGGNTIYF. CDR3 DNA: TGCGCCAGCAGTGGAGGTGGAAACACCATATATTTT.

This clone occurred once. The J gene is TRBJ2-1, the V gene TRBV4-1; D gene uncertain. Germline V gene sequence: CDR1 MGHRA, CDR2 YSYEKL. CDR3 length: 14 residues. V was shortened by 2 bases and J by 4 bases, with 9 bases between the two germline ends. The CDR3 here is CASSQPPQYNEQFF. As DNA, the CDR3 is TGCGCCAGCAGCCAACCCCCACAGTACAATGAGCAGTTCTTC.

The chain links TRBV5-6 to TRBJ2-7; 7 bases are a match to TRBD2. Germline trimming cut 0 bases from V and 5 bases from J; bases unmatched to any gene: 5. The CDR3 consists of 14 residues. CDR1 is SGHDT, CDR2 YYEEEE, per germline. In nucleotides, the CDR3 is TGTGCCAGCAGCTTGGGGCGGGGGAAGCACGAGCAGTACTTC. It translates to CASSLGRGKHEQYF.

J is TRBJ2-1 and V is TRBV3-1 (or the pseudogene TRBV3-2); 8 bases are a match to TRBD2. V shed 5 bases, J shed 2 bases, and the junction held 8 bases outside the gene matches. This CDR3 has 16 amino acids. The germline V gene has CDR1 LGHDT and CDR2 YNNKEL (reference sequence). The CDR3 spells CASSSRTSPPYNEQFF. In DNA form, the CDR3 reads TGTGCCAGCAGCTCACGGACTAGCCCCCCCTACAATGAGCAGTTCTTC.

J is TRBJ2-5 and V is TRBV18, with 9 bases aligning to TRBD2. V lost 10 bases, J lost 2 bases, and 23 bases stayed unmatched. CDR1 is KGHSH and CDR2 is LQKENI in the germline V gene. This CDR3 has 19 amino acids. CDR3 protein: CATRRDPRGLSGGQETQYF. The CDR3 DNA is TGTGCCACACGGCGTGACCCTAGGGGACTCAGCGGGGGGCAAGAGACCCAGTACTTC.

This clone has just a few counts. CDR3 amino acids: CASSSDSYEQFF. As DNA, the CDR3 is TGTGCCAGCAGCTCTGACAGCTATGAGCAGTTCTTC. The V gene is TRBV2, the J gene TRBJ2-1; weak D call: TRBD1 (5 bases). The CDR3 extends over 12 amino acids. The V gene lost 6 bases and the J gene lost 8 bases, with 11 bases spanning the gap. Germline V gene sequence: CDR1 SNHLY, CDR2 FYNNEI.

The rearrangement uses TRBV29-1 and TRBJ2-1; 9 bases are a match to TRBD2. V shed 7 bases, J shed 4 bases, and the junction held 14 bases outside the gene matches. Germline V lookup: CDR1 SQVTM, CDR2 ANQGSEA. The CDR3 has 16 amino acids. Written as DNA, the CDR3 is TGCAGCGCTCTCAAGACTAGCGGACCCTCTTACAATGAGCAGTTCTTC. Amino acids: CSALKTSGPSYNEQFF.

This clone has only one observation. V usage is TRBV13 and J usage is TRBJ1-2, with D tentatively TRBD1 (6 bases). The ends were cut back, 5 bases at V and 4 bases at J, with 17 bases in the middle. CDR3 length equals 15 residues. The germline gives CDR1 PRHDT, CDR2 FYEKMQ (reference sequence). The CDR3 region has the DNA TGTGCCAGCAGCGCCCCTTTACAGGGATTCTATGGCTACACCTTC. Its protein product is CASSAPLQGFYGYTF.

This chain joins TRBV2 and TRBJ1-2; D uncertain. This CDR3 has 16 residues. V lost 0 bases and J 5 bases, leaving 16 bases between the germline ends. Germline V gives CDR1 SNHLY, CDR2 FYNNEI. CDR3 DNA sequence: TGTGCCAGCAGTGAAGCGCTTCCGGGGAAAAGGTATGGCTACACCTTC. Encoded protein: CASSEALPGKRYGYTF.

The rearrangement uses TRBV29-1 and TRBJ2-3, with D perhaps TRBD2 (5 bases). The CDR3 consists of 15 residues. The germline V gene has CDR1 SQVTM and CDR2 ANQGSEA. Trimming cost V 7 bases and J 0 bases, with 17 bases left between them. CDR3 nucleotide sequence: TGCAGCGACTGGGAGCGGAAAACTAGCACAGATACGCAGTATTTT. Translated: CSDWERKTSTDTQYF.

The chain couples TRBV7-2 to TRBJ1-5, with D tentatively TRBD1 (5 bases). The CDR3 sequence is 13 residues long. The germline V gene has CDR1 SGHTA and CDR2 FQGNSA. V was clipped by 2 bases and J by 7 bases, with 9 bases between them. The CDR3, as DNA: TGTGCCAGCAGCTTACAACAGGACCAGCCCCAGCATTTT. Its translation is CASSLQQDQPQHF.

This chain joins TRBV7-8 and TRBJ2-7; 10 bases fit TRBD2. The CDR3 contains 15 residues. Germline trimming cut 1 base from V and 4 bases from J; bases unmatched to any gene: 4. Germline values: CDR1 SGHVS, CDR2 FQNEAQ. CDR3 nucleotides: TGTGCCAGCAGCTTAGTAGGTAGCGGGGGGTACGAGCAGTACTTC. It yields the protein CASSLVGSGGYEQYF.